The source of this T cell receptor (beta chain) is a study of CD8 T cells in ankylosing spondylitis. The CDR3 runs 12 residues. V lost 6 bases and J lost 11, with 19 bases in between. Germline CDR1 DFQATT, CDR2 SNEGSKA (reference sequence). Regarding the study as a whole: Apparently characteristic of ankylosing spondylitis blood was a TCR beta motif (roughly 8 highly homologous variants).

With regard to this clonotype: The antigen is unknown.

Quantitative 5'-RACE was performed with molecular barcodes, and it yielded the TCR beta libraries. TCRdb analysed the 5' RACE reads with MiXCR anew, one entry per CDR3 protein. The sample includes 700,000 to 850,000 distinct CDR3 sequences, approximately 12% of them seen just once. Sequences were obtained from blood, either unsorted or a sorted T cell fraction (not recorded which). The rearrangement uses TRBV20-1 and TRBJ1-1, with TRBD1 as a possible D gene (5 bases). The sequence was obtained from a male donor with ankylosing spondylitis. The CDR3 sequence: CSASLRGLKAFF. The DNA of the CDR3 is TGCAGTGCGAGTCTCCGGGGCCTCAAGGCTTTCTTT.